Following are 14 T cell receptor beta chains from one sample sequenced in a study of blood T cell repertoires in COVID-19. Profiled with immunoSEQ multiplex PCR; TCRdb holds only in-frame clones, not every one. The sample holds around 160,000 clones, 80% seen once. The sequenced material came from PBMCs or T cells enriched from blood (not recorded which). These receptors originate from a woman aged 55-70 years who had recovered from COVID-19.

The chain uses TRBV6-6 and TRBJ1-4; D remains ambiguous. This CDR3 is built from 15 residues. The germline gives CDR1 MNHNY, CDR2 SVGAGI (reference sequence). The ends were cut back, 0 bases at V and 3 bases at J, with 8 bases in the middle. CDR3 bases: TGTGCCAGCAGTTACTCGAGGGAGGCTAATGAAAAACTGTTTTTT. Encoded protein: CASSYSREANEKLFF.

The chain couples TRBV5-1 to TRBJ2-5; 15 positions agree with TRBD2. Trimming took 0 bases from V and 4 from J; bases not matched to a gene: 4. The CDR3 runs to 17 residues. The germline V gene has CDR1 SGHRS and CDR2 YFSETQ. This CDR3 is CASSLGTSGGAPETQYF. For the CDR3, the DNA is TGCGCCAGCAGCTTGGGGACTAGCGGGGGGGCCCCAGAGACCCAGTACTTC.

The chain employs TRBV12-1 and TRBJ1-6; TRBD1, the table's D call, lacks a check against the DNA. TRBV12-1 is flagged as a pseudogene. The CDR3 totals 15 residues. The CDR3 spells CASSYHRGSNSPLHF. The CDR3 DNA is TGTGCCAGCAGCTACCACAGGGGCTCCAATTCACCCCTCCACTTT.

The V gene is TRBV11-1, the J gene TRBJ2-2; D unclear. This CDR3 comprises 14 residues. Germline CDR1 and CDR2: SGHAT and FQDESV (reference sequence). V lost 5 bases and J lost 0, with 7 bases in between. CDR3 loop: CASSQEANTGELFF. The CDR3 DNA reads TGTGCCAGCAGCCAGGAAGCGAACACCGGGGAGCTGTTTTTT.

V gene TRBV10-2 combines with J gene TRBJ1-5; D not resolved. The germline CDR1 and CDR2 sequences are WSHSY and SAAADI. The V gene lost 4 bases and the J gene lost 4 bases, with 8 bases spanning the gap. This CDR3 has 13 residues. CDR3 loop: CASSGVRNQPQHF. CDR3 nucleotide sequence: TGCGCCAGCAGTGGGGTGAGGAATCAGCCCCAGCATTTT.

The rearrangement joins TRBV5-6 to TRBJ1-4, with 9 bases identical to TRBD1. J was trimmed by 8 bases and V by 4 bases; bases with no gene match: 6. This CDR3 contains 14 residues. Germline V gene data show CDR1 as SGHDT and CDR2 as YYEEEE. CDR3 region: CASSRDREGEKLFF. The DNA for the CDR3 is TGTGCCAGCAGCCGGGACAGGGAAGGGGAAAAACTGTTTTTT.

This clone was detected a few times. The rearrangement links TRBV5-1 to TRBJ2-7, with D perhaps matching TRBD2 (6 bases). Deletions cut 5 bases from V and 3 bases from J, with 18 bases between. The CDR3 has 15 amino acids. CDR1 and CDR2 (germline): SGHRS, YFSETQ. For the CDR3, the DNA is TGCGCCAGCAGGCCCCCGGGGACGGGGGTCTACGAGCAGTACTTC. Its protein is CASRPPGTGVYEQYF. The complete variable domain, with remaining parts taken from reference TRBV5-1 and TRBJ2-7, reads KAGVTQTPRYLIKTRGQQVTLSCSPISGHRSVSWYQQTPGQGLQFLFEYFSETQRNKGNFPGRFSGRQFSNSRSEMNVSTLELGDSALYLCASRPPGTGVYEQYFGPGTRLTVT.

The chain joins TRBV10-2 to TRBJ2-3; 8 nucleotides match TRBD2. Germline CDR1 and CDR2: WSHSY and SAAADI. Losses at the gene ends were 4 bases for V and 4 bases for J; bases not matched to a gene: 19. The CDR3 loop spans 19 amino acids. The CDR3 bases are TGCGCCAGCAGTGGGCCAGTCGGGGGGGCCCCCCTCTTCTCAGATACGCAGTATTTT. Protein: CASSGPVGGAPLFSDTQYF.

The chain is built from TRBV9 and TRBJ2-1; 10 bases align to TRBD2. The junction had 6 bases not matched to a gene; V was cut back by 4 bases and J by 5 bases. The germline V gene has CDR1 SGDLS and CDR2 YYNGEE. This CDR3 contains 15 residues. CDR3 DNA sequence: TGTGCCAGCAGCCCCAGCGGGGGGGCTCACAATGAGCAGTTCTTC. Translating it yields CASSPSGGAHNEQFF.

The chain is built from TRBV18 and TRBJ2-7; TRBD1 agrees at 7 bases. The CDR3 runs 15 residues. In germline, CDR1 is KGHSH, CDR2 LQKENI. With 4 bases clipped from V and 0 bases from J, the junction kept 6 bases outside the gene matches. This chain's CDR3 is CASSRTRDSSYEQYF. Here the CDR3 DNA reads TGTGCCAGCTCACGCACCCGGGACAGCTCCTACGAGCAGTACTTC.

This chain uses TRBV29-1 with TRBJ2-5; D gene unclear. Between the trimmed V and J ends, which lost 3 bases and 4 bases, there was a span of 15 bases. CDR3 length equals 14 residues. CDR1 is SQVTM and CDR2 is ANQGSEA in the germline V gene. Here the CDR3 reads CSVDFRWSGETQYF. Written as DNA, the CDR3 is TGCAGCGTTGACTTTAGGTGGTCGGGAGAGACCCAGTACTTC. The full variable domain, completed using reference TRBV29-1 and TRBJ2-5, is SAVISQKPSRDICQRGTSLTIQCQVDSQVTMMFWYRQQPGQSLTLIATANQGSEATYESGFVIDKFPISRPNLTFSTLTVSNMSPEDSSIYLCSVDFRWSGETQYFGPGTRLLVL.

The sample holds a few counts of this clone. The chain carries TRBV5-4 and TRBJ2-7; 8 nucleotides line up with TRBD2. The ends lost 2 bases at V and 7 bases at J; junction bases unmatched: 5. Looked up from germline, CDR1 is SGHNT and CDR2 is YYREEE (reference sequence). CDR3 length: 13 amino acids. DNA for the CDR3: TGTGCCAGCAGCTTCGGGGGGGCCGGGGAGCAGTACTTC. Its translation is CASSFGGAGEQYF. The full variable domain, in which reference TRBV5-4 and TRBJ2-7 provide the parts outside the CDR3, is ETGVTQSPTHLIKTRGQQVTLRCSSQSGHNTVSWYQQALGQGPQFIFQYYREEENGRGNFPPRFSGLQFPNYSSELNVNALELDDSALYLCASSFGGAGEQYFGPGTRLTVT.

The chain couples TRBV10-3 to TRBJ2-3, with 10 bases fitting TRBD2. This CDR3 comprises 14 residues. Unmatched junction bases numbered 6, after V lost 8 bases and J lost 4 bases. CDR1 ENHRY and CDR2 SYGVKD come from the germline V gene. In DNA, the CDR3 is TGTGCCATCGAACCAGCGGGGGGGCCAGATACGCAGTATTTT. This codes for CAIEPAGGPDTQYF.

The sample holds a few counts of this clone. V gene TRBV19 combines with J gene TRBJ2-3; D unresolved. The V gene lost 5 bases and the J gene lost 0 bases, with 3 bases spanning the gap. CDR1 LNHDA and CDR2 SQIVND come from the germline V gene (reference sequence). The CDR3 sequence is 12 residues long. The CDR3 coding sequence is TGTGCCAGTAGTCCAAGCACAGATACGCAGTATTTT. Protein: CASSPSTDTQYF.